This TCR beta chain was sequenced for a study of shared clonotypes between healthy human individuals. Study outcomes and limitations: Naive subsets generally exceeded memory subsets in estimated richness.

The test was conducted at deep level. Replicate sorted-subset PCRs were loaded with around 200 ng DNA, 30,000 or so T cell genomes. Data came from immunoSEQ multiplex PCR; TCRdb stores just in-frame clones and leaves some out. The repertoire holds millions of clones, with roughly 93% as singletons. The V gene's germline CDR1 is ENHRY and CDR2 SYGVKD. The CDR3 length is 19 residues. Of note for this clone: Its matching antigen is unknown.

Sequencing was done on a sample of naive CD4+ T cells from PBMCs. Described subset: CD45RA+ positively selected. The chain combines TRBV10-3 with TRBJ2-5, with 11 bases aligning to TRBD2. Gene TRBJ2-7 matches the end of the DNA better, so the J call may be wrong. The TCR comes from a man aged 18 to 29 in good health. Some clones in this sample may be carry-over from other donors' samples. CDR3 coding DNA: TGTGCCATCAGTGAGGGGGGACTAGCGGCACCCTTGAGCTCCTACGAGCAGTACTTC. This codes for CAISEGGLAAPLSSYEQYF.